The 6 T cell receptor beta chains below all came from one sample that was sequenced in a study of glioma-infiltrating T cells after dendritic cell vaccination. The protocol was immunoSEQ multiplex PCR, while the TCRdb copy is restricted to in-frame clones and leaves out a portion. Among about 95,000 clones listed, about 85% were seen once. Here the sequenced sample was blood, taken before dendritic cell vaccination. These receptors were collected from a human donor with glioblastoma.

V and J are TRBV21-1 and TRBJ2-7; the D segment call TRBD1 is taken from the table without a DNA check. TRBV21-1 is reported as a pseudogene. This CDR3 is built from 15 residues. In DNA form, the CDR3 reads TGTGCCAGCAGCAGAACCGGGACAGGGTGTTACGAGCAGTACTTC. Protein sequence: CASSRTGTGCYEQYF.

The rearrangement joins TRBV9 to TRBJ1-5; TRBD1 matches 7 bases. Germline V gives CDR1 SGDLS, CDR2 YYNGEE. V gave up 0 bases and J gave up 6 bases; unmatched junction bases: 3. The CDR3 contains 14 residues. CDR3 protein: CASSVVAGGQPQHF. CDR3 in DNA: TGTGCCAGCAGCGTAGTGGCAGGGGGTCAGCCCCAGCATTTT. The complete variable domain, with remaining parts taken from reference TRBV9 and TRBJ1-5, reads DSGVTQTPKHLITATGQRVTLRCSPRSGDLSVYWYQQSLDQGLQFLIQYYNGEERAKGNILERFSAQQFPDLHSELNLSSLELGDSALYFCASSVVAGGQPQHFGDGTRLSIL.

The chain joins TRBV11-3 to TRBJ1-3; maybe TRBD1 (5 bases). The V gene lost 3 bases and the J gene lost 0 bases, with 9 bases spanning the gap. Germline V gives CDR1 SGHNT, CDR2 YENEEA. CDR3 length: 15 amino acids. The CDR3 region is CASSFRATSGNTIYF. The CDR3 region has the DNA TGTGCCAGCAGCTTCAGGGCCACCTCTGGAAACACCATATATTTT.

The CDR3, as DNA: TGTGCCAGCAGCTTGGAAGGGGGGGATGAGCAGTTCTTC. Protein sequence: CASSLEGGDEQFF. The rearrangement uses TRBV5-4 and TRBJ2-1, with D possibly matching TRBD2 (7 bases). Deletions cut 0 bases from V and 8 bases from J, with 9 bases between. CDR3 length: 13 amino acids. Germline V gives CDR1 SGHNT, CDR2 YYREEE (reference sequence).

The chain combines TRBV19 with TRBJ2-1; TRBD2 might be the D (5 bases). CDR1 is LNHDA and CDR2 is SQIVND in the germline V gene (reference sequence). CDR3 length equals 15 residues. V was pared by 1 base and J by 0 bases, with 7 bases between. In DNA form, the CDR3 reads TGTGCCAGTAGTATAGTAGCGCGCTCCTACAATGAGCAGTTCTTC. This gives the protein CASSIVARSYNEQFF.

The J gene is TRBJ1-6, the V gene TRBV6-5; perhaps TRBD1 as D (5 bases). CDR1 is MNHEY, CDR2 SVGAGI, per germline. V lost 2 bases, J lost 8 bases, and 16 bases lay in between. This CDR3 contains 16 residues. Here the CDR3 DNA reads TGTGCCAGCAGTTACACCTTGGGGGGAACATATTCACCCCTCCACTTT. Translating it yields CASSYTLGGTYSPLHF.